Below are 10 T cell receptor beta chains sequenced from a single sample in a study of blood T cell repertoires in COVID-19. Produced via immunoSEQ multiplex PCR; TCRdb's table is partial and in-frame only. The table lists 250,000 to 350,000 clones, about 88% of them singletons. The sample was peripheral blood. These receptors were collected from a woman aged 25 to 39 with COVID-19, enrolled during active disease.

CDR3 nucleotides: TGTGCCAGCAGCGTAGGGCGGACGGGATCCCACGAGCAGTACTTC. Protein product: CASSVGRTGSHEQYF. The chain combines TRBV9 with TRBJ2-7, with D possibly TRBD2 on 5 matching bases. Germline CDR1 and CDR2: SGDLS and YYNGEE. Deletions cut 0 bases from V and 5 bases from J, with 15 bases between. The CDR3 has 15 amino acids.

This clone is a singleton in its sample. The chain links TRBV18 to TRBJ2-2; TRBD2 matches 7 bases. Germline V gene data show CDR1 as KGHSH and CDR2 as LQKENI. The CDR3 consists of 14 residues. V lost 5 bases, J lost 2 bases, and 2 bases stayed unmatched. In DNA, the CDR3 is TGTGCCAGCTCAGGGGGACTAAACACCGGGGAGCTGTTTTTT. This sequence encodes CASSGGLNTGELFF.

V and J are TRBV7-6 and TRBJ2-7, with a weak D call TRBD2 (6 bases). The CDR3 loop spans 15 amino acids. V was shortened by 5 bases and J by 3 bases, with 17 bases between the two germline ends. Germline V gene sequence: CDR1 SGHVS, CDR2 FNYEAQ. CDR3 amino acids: CASSPLGSGNYEQYF. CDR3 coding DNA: TGTGCCAGCAGCCCCCTAGGTAGCGGAAACTACGAGCAGTACTTC.

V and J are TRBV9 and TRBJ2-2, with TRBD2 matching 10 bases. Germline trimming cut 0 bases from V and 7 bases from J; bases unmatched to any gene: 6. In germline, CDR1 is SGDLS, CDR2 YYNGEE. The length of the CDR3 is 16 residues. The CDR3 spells CASSVGASGSVGELFF. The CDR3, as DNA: TGTGCCAGCAGCGTAGGGGCTAGCGGGAGTGTCGGGGAGCTGTTTTTT. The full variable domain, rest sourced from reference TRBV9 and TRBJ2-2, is DSGVTQTPKHLITATGQRVTLRCSPRSGDLSVYWYQQSLDQGLQFLIQYYNGEERAKGNILERFSAQQFPDLHSELNLSSLELGDSALYFCASSVGASGSVGELFFGEGSRLTVL.

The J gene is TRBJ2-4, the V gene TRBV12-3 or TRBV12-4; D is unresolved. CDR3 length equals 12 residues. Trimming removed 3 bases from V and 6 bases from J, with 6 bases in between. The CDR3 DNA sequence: TGTGCCAGCAGTTTCACGGTAAACATTCAGTACTTC. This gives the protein CASSFTVNIQYF.

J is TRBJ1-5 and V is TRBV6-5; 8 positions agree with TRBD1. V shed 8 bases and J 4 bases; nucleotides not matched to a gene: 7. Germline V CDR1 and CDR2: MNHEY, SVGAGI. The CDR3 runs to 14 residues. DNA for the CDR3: TGTGCCAGCCGGACAGGGAACTTTAATCAGCCCCAGCATTTT. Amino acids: CASRTGNFNQPQHF.

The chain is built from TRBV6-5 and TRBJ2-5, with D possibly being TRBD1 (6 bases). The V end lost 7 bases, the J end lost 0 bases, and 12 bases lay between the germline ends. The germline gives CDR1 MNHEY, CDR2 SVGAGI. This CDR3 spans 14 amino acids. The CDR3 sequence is CASTRDRNQETQYF. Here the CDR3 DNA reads TGTGCCAGCACGAGAGACAGGAACCAAGAGACCCAGTACTTC.

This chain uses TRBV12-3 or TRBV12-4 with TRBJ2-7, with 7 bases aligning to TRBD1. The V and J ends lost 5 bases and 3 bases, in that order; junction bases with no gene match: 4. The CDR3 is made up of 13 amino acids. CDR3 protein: CASSHGTDYEQYF. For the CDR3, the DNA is TGTGCCAGCAGTCACGGGACAGACTACGAGCAGTACTTC.

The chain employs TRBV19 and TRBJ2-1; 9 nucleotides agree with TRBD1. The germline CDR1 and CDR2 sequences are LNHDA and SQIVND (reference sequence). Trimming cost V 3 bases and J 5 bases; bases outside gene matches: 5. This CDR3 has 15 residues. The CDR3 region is CASSIVDRGDNEQFF. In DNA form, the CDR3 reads TGTGCCAGTAGTATTGTCGACAGGGGGGACAATGAGCAGTTCTTC.

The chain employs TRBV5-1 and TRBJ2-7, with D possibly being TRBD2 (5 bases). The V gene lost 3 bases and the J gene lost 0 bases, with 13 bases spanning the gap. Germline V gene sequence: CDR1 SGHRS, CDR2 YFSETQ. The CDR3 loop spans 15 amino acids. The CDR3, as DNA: TGCGCCAGCAGCTCCGCCGATGGGAGCTCCTACGAGCAGTACTTC. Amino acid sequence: CASSSADGSSYEQYF. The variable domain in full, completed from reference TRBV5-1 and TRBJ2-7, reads KAGVTQTPRYLIKTRGQQVTLSCSPISGHRSVSWYQQTPGQGLQFLFEYFSETQRNKGNFPGRFSGRQFSNSRSEMNVSTLELGDSALYLCASSSADGSSYEQYFGPGTRLTVT.